This T cell receptor (beta chain) was obtained from a study of a mutant IDH1 vaccine in newly diagnosed glioma. The repertoire was sequenced with immunoSEQ multiplex PCR; TCRdb's copy has only in-frame clones and lacks some. The profile shows over 55,000 clones, over 75% of them singletons. Trimming took off 6 bases at V and 7 bases at J, with 15 bases between the two ends. The CDR3 sequence is 13 residues long. Per the germline V gene, CDR1 is MNHEY and CDR2 is SVGAGI. A word on this clone: Its cognate antigen is unknown.

Sample time point: week 11, during vaccination. A 20-mer mutant IDH1 peptide at 300 ug was injected subcutaneously with topical imiquimod. The source of this sequence is a man in his forties or fifties with glioma. The V and J genes are TRBV6-5 and TRBJ2-5; D is perhaps TRBD2 (5 bases). The input for sequencing was PBMCs, taken from a glioma patient whose treatment included an IDH1 peptide vaccine. The CDR3 here is CASSSPGLGTQYF. CDR3 DNA sequence: TGTGCCAGCAGCTCACCCGGACTCGGGACCCAGTACTTC.